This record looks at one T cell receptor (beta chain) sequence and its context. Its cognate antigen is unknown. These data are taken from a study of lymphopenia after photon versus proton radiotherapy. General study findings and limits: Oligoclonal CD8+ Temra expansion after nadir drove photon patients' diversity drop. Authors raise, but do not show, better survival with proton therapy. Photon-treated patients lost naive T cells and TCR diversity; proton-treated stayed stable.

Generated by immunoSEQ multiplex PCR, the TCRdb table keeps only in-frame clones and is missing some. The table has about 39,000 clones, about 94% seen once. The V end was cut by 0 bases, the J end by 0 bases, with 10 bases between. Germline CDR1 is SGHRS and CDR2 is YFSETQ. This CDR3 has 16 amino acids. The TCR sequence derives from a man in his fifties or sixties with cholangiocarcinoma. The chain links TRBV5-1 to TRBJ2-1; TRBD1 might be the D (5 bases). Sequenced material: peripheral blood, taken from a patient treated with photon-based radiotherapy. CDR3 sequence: CASSLDTGSSYNEQFF. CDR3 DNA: TGCGCCAGCAGCTTGGATACAGGCAGCTCCTACAATGAGCAGTTCTTC.